Given below is one TCR beta chain in context. V was clipped by 2 bases and J by 3 bases; unmatched bases: 8. CDR1 is KGHSH and CDR2 is LQKENI in the germline V gene. The CDR3 totals 16 residues. This entry is derived from a study of blood T cell repertoires in COVID-19. Study background: Samples taken during acute and convalescent COVID-19 were collected in the United States, Italy and Spain. Nucleic acid was either cDNA or gDNA, and it came from T cells, B-cell-depleted T cells, or PBMCs.

Methods used by the authors: How many nucleated cells were present was estimated from reference gene primer amplification. Some clones are missing from TCRdb's copy, which holds only in-frame ones; the method was immunoSEQ multiplex PCR. D and trimming come from the DNA, and the V and J calls and clone size come from that table. The sample lists 90,000 to 120,000 clones; about 88% were seen once. The chain combines TRBV18 with TRBJ1-1; 8 bases line up with TRBD1. The sequence was collected from a human donor in a cohort sampled during active COVID-19. Sequencing used peripheral blood. In DNA form, the CDR3 reads TGTGCCAGCTCACCAGCTTCGACAGGGGTCGACACTGAAGCTTTCTTT. It translates to CASSPASTGVDTEAFF.